The clone carrying this T cell receptor (beta chain) was seen more than once but under ten times. Recovered status in Cohort 3 required two negative PCRs, clearance, or symptom resolution. The germline CDR1 and CDR2 sequences are SSHAT and FNYEAQ (reference sequence). Deletions cut 5 bases from V and 6 bases from J, with 17 bases between. CDR3 length: 15 amino acids. This sample stems from a study of blood T cell repertoires in COVID-19. Whole-study context: T cells, B-cell-depleted T cells, or PBMCs provided the cDNA or gDNA that served as material.

Assay: immunoSEQ multiplex PCR; the TCRdb copy retains only in-frame clones and omits some. This repertoire shows some 210,000 clones, 75% to 90% found once; its top ten account for nearly 9.5%. The receptor comes from a middle-aged man who had recovered from COVID-19. The chain combines TRBV7-7 with TRBJ2-1; TRBD1 is a possible D gene (7 bases). The material sequenced was PBMCs or T cells enriched from blood (not recorded which). DNA for the CDR3: TGTGCCAGCAGCCAGGACAGGAGGGACCCCAATGAGCAGTTCTTC. Encoded protein: CASSQDRRDPNEQFF. The entire variable domain, with the rest obtained from reference TRBV7-7 and TRBJ2-1, is as follows: GAGVSQSPRYKVTKRGQDVTLRCDPISSHATLYWYQQALGQGPEFLTYFNYEAQPDKSGLPSDRFSAERPEGSISTLTIQRTEQRDSAMYRCASSQDRRDPNEQFFGPGTRLTVL.